The T cell receptor (beta chain) under discussion was sequenced for a study of T-cell reconstitution after alpha-beta-depleted transplantation in children (dated by TCRdb to 2016 to 2017). About the investigation overall: Using TCR repertoire profiling, the study followed T-cell immune reconstitution in a quantitative way in children after TCRalphabeta/CD19-depleted allogeneic hematopoietic cell transplantation.

What the work shows at the level of the full study, not this receptor alone: In some patients, the high TCRbeta diversity seen at day 60 was put down to recipient T cells and intrathymic progenitors that had survived conditioning. About two months after transplant, the apparently early recovery of alphabetaT-cell counts reportedly depended on just several hundred clones that had expanded rapidly and came from non-depleted graft cells. Over subsequent months, a decline in hyperexpanded clone frequencies was noted, and after one year, T-cell counts and TCRbeta diversity were mostly ascribed to newly produced T cells.

Explained via the paper, the treatment or condition label denotes: allogeneic hematopoietic cell transplantation with graft depleted of TCRalphabeta T cells and CD19 B cells. The children who served as transplant recipients had been given grafts of TCRalphabeta/CD19-depleted allogeneic hematopoietic cells. Preparation of the library involved PCR. This sample was sequenced with an Illumina HiSeq 2500. TCR libraries were prepared with molecular barcoding, using unique molecular identifiers to normalize TCRbeta repertoire quantification. The raw public data were reprocessed by TCRdb itself: fastp quality trimming at Q25, MiXCR clonotype calling, in-frame beta chains only. Entries that share a CDR3 protein sequence are merged under the most common genes and DNA. In this sample the table shows around 580,000 distinct CDR3 sequences, about a quarter of which occur a single time. The top ten constitute just over 35% of the sample.

This clonotype came up once. Its antigen is unknown. Its ends do not fully match the called genes, so a read error is possible. The TCR was taken from a boy under three years old with Wiskott-Aldrich syndrome, due to receive a stem cell transplant. This sample comprised PBMCs, obtained before TCRalphabeta/CD19-depleted stem cell transplant.

The nucleotides are TGTGCCAGCAGACCCAGGCGGGGCCGGGTTCAGCCCCAGCATTTC. Its protein product is CASRPRRGRVQPQHF. Recombination linked TRBV2 to TRBJ1-5; TRBD1 could be the D gene, as 5 bases match. From the cysteine up to the phenylalanine, the CDR3 has a length of 15 residues. The sequence is cut down to CDR3 DNA, 45 bases in frame from base 1. Reading the germline V gene gives CDR1 SNHLY and CDR2 FYNNEI.